Here is one T cell receptor beta chain with its context. Its specificity is unknown. This CDR3 has 11 residues. V was shortened by 5 bases and J by 5 bases, with 6 bases between the two germline ends. The germline V gene encodes CDR1 MDHEN and CDR2 SYDVKM. The sample comes from a study of cytomegalovirus exposure and HLA in healthy donors. Study background: Earlier sequencing of 200 million or so T cells yielded under 120 million unique TCR beta sequences. Whole-study results and caveats: Common viral pathogens were later found to be apparently linked to several of the most significant clusters. In a later analysis, the majority of CMV-associated beta chains seemingly showed HLA restriction.

When sampled, the donors appeared nominally healthy, though they likely had unrecorded immune exposures. Researchers ran the PCR with 60 Vbeta and 13 Jbeta primers. The repertoire was sequenced with immunoSEQ multiplex PCR; TCRdb's copy has only in-frame clones and lacks some. The sample lists some 110,000 clones; roughly 9.1% were seen once. Sequenced: PBMCs. This receptor was obtained from a man in his forties or fifties in good health and CMV-seropositive. This chain uses TRBV28 with TRBJ2-5; tentatively, D is TRBD2 (5 bases). CDR3 nucleotides: TGTGCCAGCAGTCAGCGGGAGACCCAGTACTTC. Protein product: CASSQRETQYF.